Below, one T cell receptor beta chain is given with its context. Produced via immunoSEQ multiplex PCR; TCRdb's table is partial and in-frame only. This sample carries over 400,000 clones, approximately 90% of them seen once, and the ten largest clones take under 9.5%. These data come from a study of blood T cell repertoires in COVID-19. Participants, 18 to 89 years old, spanned around 25 US areas. Material: PBMCs or T cells enriched from blood (not recorded which). This receptor was identified in a woman aged 60-75 years who had recovered from COVID-19.

The CDR3 is CASSPRGGAGPEAFF. The CDR3 DNA follows: TGTGCCAGCTCACCACGCGGGGGCGCAGGGCCTGAAGCTTTCTTT. The chain recombines TRBV18 with TRBJ1-1, with D perhaps matching TRBD1 (6 bases). V lost 1 base and J 6 bases, leaving 15 bases between the germline ends. Germline values: CDR1 KGHSH, CDR2 LQKENI. This CDR3 is 15 amino acids long.